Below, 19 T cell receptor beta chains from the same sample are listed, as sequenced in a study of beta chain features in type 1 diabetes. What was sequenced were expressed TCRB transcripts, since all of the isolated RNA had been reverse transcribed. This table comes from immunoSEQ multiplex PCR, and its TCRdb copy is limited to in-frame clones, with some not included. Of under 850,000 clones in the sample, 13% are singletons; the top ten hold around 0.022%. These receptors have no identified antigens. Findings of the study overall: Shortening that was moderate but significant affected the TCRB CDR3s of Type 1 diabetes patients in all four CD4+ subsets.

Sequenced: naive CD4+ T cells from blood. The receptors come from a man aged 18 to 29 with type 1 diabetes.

CDR3 loop: CASSQTGTGGYEQYF. The DNA of the CDR3 is TGTGCCAGCAGCCAAACCGGGACCGGTGGGTACGAGCAGTACTTC. The gene calls are TRBV5-6 and TRBJ2-7; D may match TRBD1 or TRBD2 (5 bases each). The V and J ends lost 4 bases and 4 bases respectively, with 18 bases between them. The CDR3 sequence is 15 residues long. CDR1 is SGHDT, CDR2 YYEEEE, per germline.

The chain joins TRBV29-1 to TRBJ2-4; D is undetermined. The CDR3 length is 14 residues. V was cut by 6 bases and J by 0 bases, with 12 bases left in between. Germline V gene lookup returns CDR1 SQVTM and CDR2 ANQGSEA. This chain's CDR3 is CSVEFRLAKNIQYF. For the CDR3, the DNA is TGCAGCGTAGAGTTTAGACTAGCCAAAAACATTCAGTACTTC.

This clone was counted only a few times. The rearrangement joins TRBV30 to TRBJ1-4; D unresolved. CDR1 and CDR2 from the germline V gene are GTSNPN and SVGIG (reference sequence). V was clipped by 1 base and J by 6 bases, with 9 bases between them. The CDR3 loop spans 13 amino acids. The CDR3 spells CAWSESDYEKLFF. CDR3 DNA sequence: TGTGCCTGGAGTGAAAGCGACTATGAAAAACTGTTTTTT.

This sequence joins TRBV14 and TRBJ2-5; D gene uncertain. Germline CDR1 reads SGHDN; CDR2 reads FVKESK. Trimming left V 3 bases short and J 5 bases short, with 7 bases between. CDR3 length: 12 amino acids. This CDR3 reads CASSQNWETQYF. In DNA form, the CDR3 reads TGTGCCAGCAGCCAGAACTGGGAGACCCAGTACTTC.

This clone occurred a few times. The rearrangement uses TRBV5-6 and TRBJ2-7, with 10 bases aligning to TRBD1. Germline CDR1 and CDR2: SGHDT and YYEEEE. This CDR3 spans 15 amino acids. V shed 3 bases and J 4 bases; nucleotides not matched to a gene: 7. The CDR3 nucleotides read TGTGCCAGCAGCTCCTCGGACAGGGGGTGGTACGAGCAGTACTTC. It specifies CASSSSDRGWYEQYF.

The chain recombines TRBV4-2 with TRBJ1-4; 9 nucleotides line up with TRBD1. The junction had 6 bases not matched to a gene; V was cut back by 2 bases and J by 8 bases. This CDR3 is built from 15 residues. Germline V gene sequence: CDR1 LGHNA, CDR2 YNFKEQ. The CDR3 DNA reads TGTGCCAGCAGCCAATATACAGGGGGCGTCGAAAAACTGTTTTTT. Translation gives CASSQYTGGVEKLFF.

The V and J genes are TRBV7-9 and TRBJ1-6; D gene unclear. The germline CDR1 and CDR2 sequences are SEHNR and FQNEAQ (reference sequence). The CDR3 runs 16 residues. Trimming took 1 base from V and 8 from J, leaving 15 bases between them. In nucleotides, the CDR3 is TGTGCCAGCAGCTTAGGCCCTGGCCGGGCTGATTCACCCCTCCACTTT. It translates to CASSLGPGRADSPLHF.

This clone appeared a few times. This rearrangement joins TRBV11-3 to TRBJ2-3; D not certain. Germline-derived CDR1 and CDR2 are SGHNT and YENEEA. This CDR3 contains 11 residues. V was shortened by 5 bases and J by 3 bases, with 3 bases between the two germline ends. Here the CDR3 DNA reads TGTGCCAGCAGCCGAACAGATACGCAGTATTTT. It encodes CASSRTDTQYF.

The CDR3 here is CASSLVLAGTSSYEQYF. The DNA of the CDR3 is TGTGCCAGCAGCTTAGTTTTAGCAGGGACGAGCTCCTACGAGCAGTACTTC. The chain combines TRBV7-2 with TRBJ2-7; D is possibly TRBD1 or TRBD2 (5 bases each). This CDR3 has 17 amino acids. Looked up from germline, CDR1 is SGHTA and CDR2 is FQGNSA. V shed 1 base and J shed 0 bases, with 16 bases lying between them.

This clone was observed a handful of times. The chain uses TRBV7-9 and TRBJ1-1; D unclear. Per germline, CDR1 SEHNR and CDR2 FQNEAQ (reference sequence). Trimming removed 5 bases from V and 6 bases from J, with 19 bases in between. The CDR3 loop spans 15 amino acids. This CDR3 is CASSPRGSPMAEAFF. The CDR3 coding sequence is TGTGCCAGCAGCCCCCGAGGATCCCCGATGGCTGAAGCTTTCTTT.

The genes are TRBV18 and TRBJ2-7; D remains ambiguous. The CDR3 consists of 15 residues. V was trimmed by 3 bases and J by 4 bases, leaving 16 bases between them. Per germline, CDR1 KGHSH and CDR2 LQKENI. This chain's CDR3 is CASSPLHTSSYEQYF. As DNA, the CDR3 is TGTGCCAGCTCACCCCTTCATACCAGTTCGTACGAGCAGTACTTC.

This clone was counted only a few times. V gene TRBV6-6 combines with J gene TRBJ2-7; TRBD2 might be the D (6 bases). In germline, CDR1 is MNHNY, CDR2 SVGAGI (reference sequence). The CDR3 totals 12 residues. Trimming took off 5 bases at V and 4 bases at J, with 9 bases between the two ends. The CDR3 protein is CASSVSGYEQYF. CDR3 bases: TGTGCCAGCAGTGTCAGCGGGTACGAGCAGTACTTC.

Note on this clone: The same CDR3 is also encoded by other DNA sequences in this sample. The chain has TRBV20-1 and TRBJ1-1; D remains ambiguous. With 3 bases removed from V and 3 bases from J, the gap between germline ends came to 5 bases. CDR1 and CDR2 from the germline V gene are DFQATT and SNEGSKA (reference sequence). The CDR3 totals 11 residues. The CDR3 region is CSARRDTEAFF. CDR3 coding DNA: TGCAGTGCTAGGAGGGACACTGAAGCTTTCTTT.

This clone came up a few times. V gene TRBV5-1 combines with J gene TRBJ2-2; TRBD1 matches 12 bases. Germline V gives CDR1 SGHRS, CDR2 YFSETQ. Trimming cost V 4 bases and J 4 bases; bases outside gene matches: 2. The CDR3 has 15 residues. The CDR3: CASSPGQGATGELFF. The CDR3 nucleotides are TGCGCCAGCAGCCCGGGACAGGGGGCCACCGGGGAGCTGTTTTTT.

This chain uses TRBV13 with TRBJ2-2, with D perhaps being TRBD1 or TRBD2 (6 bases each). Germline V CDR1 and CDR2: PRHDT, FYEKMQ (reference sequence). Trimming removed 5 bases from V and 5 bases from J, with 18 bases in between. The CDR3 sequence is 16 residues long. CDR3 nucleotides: TGTGCCAGCAGCCCCGGTGGGGGGCACGGAACCGGGGAGCTGTTTTTT. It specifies CASSPGGGHGTGELFF.

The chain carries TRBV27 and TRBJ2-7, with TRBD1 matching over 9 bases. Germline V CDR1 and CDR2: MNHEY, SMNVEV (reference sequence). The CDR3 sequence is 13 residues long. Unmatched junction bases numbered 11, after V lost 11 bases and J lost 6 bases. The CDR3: CAARDRVFSEQYF. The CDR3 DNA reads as TGTGCCGCACGGGACAGGGTTTTTAGCGAGCAGTACTTC.

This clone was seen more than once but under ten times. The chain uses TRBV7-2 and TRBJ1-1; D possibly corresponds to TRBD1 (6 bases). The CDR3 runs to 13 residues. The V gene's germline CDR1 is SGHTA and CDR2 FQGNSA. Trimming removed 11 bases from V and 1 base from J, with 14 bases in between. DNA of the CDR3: TGTGCCGAGGGGGGAGGAGCGAACACTGAAGCTTTCTTT. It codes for CAEGGGANTEAFF.

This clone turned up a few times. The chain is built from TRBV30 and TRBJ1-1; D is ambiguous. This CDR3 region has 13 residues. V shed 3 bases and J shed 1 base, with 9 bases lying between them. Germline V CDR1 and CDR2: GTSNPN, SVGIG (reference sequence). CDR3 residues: CAWSAHRNTEAFF. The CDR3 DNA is TGTGCCTGGAGCGCGCACAGGAACACTGAAGCTTTCTTT.

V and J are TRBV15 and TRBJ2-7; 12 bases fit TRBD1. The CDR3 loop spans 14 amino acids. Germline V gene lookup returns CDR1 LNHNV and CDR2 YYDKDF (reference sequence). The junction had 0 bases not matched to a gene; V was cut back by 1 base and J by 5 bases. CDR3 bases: TGTGCCACCAGCAGAGGGGACAGGGGGCACGAGCAGTACTTC. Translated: CATSRGDRGHEQYF.